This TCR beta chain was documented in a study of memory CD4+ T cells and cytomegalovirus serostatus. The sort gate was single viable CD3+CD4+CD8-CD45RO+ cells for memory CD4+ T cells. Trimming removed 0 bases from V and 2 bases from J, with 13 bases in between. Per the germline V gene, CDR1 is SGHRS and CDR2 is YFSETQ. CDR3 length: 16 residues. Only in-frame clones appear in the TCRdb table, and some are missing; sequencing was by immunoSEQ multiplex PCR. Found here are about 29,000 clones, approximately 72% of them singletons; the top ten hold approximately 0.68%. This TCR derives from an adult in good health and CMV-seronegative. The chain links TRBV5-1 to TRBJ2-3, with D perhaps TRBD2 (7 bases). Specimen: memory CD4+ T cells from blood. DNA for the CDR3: TGCGCCAGCAGCTTGGCTGGGCGGGGGCTCACAGATACGCAGTATTTT. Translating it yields CASSLAGRGLTDTQYF.